This entry describes one T cell receptor beta chain. V was cut by 4 bases and J by 1 base, with 7 bases left in between. This CDR3 is built from 14 residues. From germline, CDR1 is SEHNR and CDR2 FQNEAQ (reference sequence). This sample is part of a study of control samples from healthy donors and cancer patients. The table came from immunoSEQ multiplex PCR; TCRdb's copy has only in-frame clones and leaves some out. The data contain roughly 160,000 clones, around nine tenths of them seen just once; the ten biggest clones take up around 5%. This chain connects TRBV7-9 to TRBJ2-2, with D hard to call. The sequencing input was blood. The receptor comes from a woman aged 25 to 39 in good health. CDR3 residues: CASSSRQNTGELFF. The CDR3 nucleotides read TGTGCCAGCAGCTCTAGACAGAACACCGGGGAGCTGTTTTTT. Full variable domain (rest looked up from reference TRBV7-9 and TRBJ2-2): DTGVSQNPRHKITKRGQNVTFRCDPISEHNRLYWYRQTLGQGPEFLTYFQNEAQLEKSRLLSDRFSAERPKGSFSTLEIQRTEQGDSAMYLCASSSRQNTGELFFGEGSRLTVL.